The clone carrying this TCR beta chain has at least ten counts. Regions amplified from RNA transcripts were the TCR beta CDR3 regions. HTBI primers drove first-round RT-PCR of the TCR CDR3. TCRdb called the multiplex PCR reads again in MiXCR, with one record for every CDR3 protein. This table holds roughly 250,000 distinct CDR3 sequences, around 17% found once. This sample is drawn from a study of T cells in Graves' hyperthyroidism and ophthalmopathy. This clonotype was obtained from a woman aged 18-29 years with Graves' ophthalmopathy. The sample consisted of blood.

The CDR3 sequence: CASGLVVGDRAAFF. CDR3 nucleotides: TGTGCTAGTGGTTTGGTAGTCGGGGACAGGGCTGCTTTCTTT. This sequence joins TRBV12-5 and TRBJ1-1; 9 bases align to TRBD1. Germline CDR1 and CDR2: LGHNT and FRNRAP. The length of the CDR3 is 14 residues. The ends lost 0 bases at V and 11 bases at J; junction bases unmatched: 7.